Shown below are 25 T cell receptor beta chains from a single sample sequenced in a study of CD8+ T cells in alopecia areata. Treatment: oral pan-JAK inhibitor, 5-10 mg twice daily. The authors extracted RNA and reverse transcribed it into cDNA as the sequencing template. Method: immunoSEQ multiplex PCR; TCRdb's copy keeps in-frame clones and lacks some. The sample lists roughly 100,000 clones; almost 60% were seen once. The sequences come from CD8+ T cells sorted from blood, collected at approximately week 60, from a patient treated with tofacitinib. These receptors came from a human donor with alopecia areata.

This clone is termed medium-sized. This CDR3 is CASSPFPDEEGYTF. CDR3 sequence (DNA): TGTGCCAGCAGCCCATTCCCGGACGAGGAAGGCTACACCTTC. The chain carries TRBV7-6 and TRBJ1-2; the D is unclear. CDR1 and CDR2 from the germline V gene are SGHVS and FNYEAQ. The CDR3 loop spans 14 amino acids. The V and J ends lost 5 bases and 8 bases respectively, with 18 bases between them.

The chain uses TRBV6-6 and TRBJ1-1; 7 bases agree with TRBD1. The CDR3 has 14 amino acids. Trimming cost V 6 bases and J 4 bases; bases outside gene matches: 8. Germline values: CDR1 MNHNY, CDR2 SVGAGI (reference sequence). In DNA, the CDR3 is TGTGCCAGCAGGACAGACAGGGCGAGCACTGAAGCTTTCTTT. Protein sequence: CASRTDRASTEAFF.

The V gene is TRBV13, the J gene TRBJ1-4, with unresolved D. The V and J ends lost 5 bases and 7 bases respectively, with 11 bases between them. Germline loops: CDR1 PRHDT, CDR2 FYEKMQ (reference sequence). The CDR3 totals 13 residues. The CDR3 is CASSPKYGEKLFF. The CDR3 region has the DNA TGTGCCAGCAGCCCTAAGTACGGTGAAAAACTGTTTTTT.

This chain joins TRBV6-5 and TRBJ2-2; 8 bases agree with TRBD1. The CDR3 is 15 amino acids. V shed 6 bases, J shed 1 base, and the junction held 4 bases outside the gene matches. Germline CDR1 and CDR2: MNHEY and SVGAGI. CDR3 sequence reads: CASRDRDVNTGELFF. The CDR3 bases are TGTGCCAGCAGGGACAGGGACGTGAACACCGGGGAGCTGTTTTTT.

The J gene is TRBJ2-5, the V gene TRBV5-6; D call uncertain. The germline CDR1 and CDR2 sequences are SGHDT and YYEEEE. The CDR3 covers 13 residues. Trimming removed 2 bases from V and 4 bases from J, with 9 bases in between. Here the CDR3 reads CASSFGSPETQYF. CDR3 coding DNA: TGTGCCAGCAGCTTCGGGTCGCCAGAGACCCAGTACTTC.

V is TRBV7-9 and J is TRBJ1-1; D remains unclear. The CDR3 is made up of 15 amino acids. Per the germline V gene, CDR1 is SEHNR and CDR2 is FQNEAQ (reference sequence). Trimming removed 0 bases from V and 1 base from J, with 9 bases in between. The DNA of the CDR3 is TGTGCCAGCAGCTTAGCAGTTGCAGAGAACACTGAAGCTTTCTTT. Its translation: CASSLAVAENTEAFF. Drawing the rest from reference TRBV7-9 and TRBJ1-1, the complete variable domain is DTGVSQNPRHKITKRGQNVTFRCDPISEHNRLYWYRQTLGQGPEFLTYFQNEAQLEKSRLLSDRFSAERPKGSFSTLEIQRTEQGDSAMYLCASSLAVAENTEAFFGQGTRLTVV.

V is TRBV6-5 and J is TRBJ2-5; 8 bases align to TRBD1. J gave up 5 bases and V 10 bases, and 15 bases lay outside the gene matches. The CDR3 is 15 amino acids. Germline CDR1 is MNHEY and CDR2 is SVGAGI. The CDR3 region has the DNA TGTGCCATCGGAGATGACAGGGGATCGGTGGAGACCCAGTACTTC. It yields the protein CAIGDDRGSVETQYF.

The V and J genes are TRBV6-5 and TRBJ1-4, with D unclear. CDR1 and CDR2 from the germline V gene are MNHEY and SVGAGI. V lost 6 bases and J lost 1, with 9 bases in between. This CDR3 has 14 residues. The CDR3 DNA reads TGTGCCAGCAGCCTAGGCGGAACTAATGAAAAACTGTTTTTT. Its translation: CASSLGGTNEKLFF.

This chain joins TRBV7-2 and TRBJ2-5; unclear D gene. CDR3 length: 15 residues. V gave up 2 bases and J gave up 0 bases, with 10 bases separating them. CDR1 SGHTA and CDR2 FQGNSA come from the germline V gene. Written as DNA, the CDR3 is TGTGCCAGCAGCTTAATTCCAGCTTACCAAGAGACCCAGTACTTC. Translating gives CASSLIPAYQETQYF.

The chain is built from TRBV5-6 and TRBJ1-1; D gene ambiguous. V dropped 5 bases and J dropped 10 bases, with 27 bases sitting between them. The CDR3 is 16 residues long. Germline V gene lookup returns CDR1 SGHDT and CDR2 YYEEEE. CDR3: CASRGNGLASPSGAFF. The CDR3 DNA reads TGTGCCAGCAGGGGTAATGGTCTCGCGTCCCCGTCGGGAGCTTTCTTT.

This chain uses TRBV30 with TRBJ1-5, with D possibly TRBD1 on 6 matching bases. Germline CDR1 GTSNPN, CDR2 SVGIG (reference sequence). The CDR3 runs to 13 residues. V was trimmed by 0 bases and J by 6 bases, leaving 9 bases between them. CDR3 residues: CAWSVGGIQPQHF. The CDR3 DNA follows: TGTGCCTGGAGTGTGGGGGGCATTCAGCCCCAGCATTTT.

V is TRBV27 and J is TRBJ2-2; D gene uncertain. CDR1 MNHEY and CDR2 SMNVEV come from the germline V gene (reference sequence). Trimming cost V 3 bases and J 2 bases, with 1 base left between them. This CDR3 contains 12 residues. The CDR3 loop reads CASSFNTGELFF. CDR3 DNA: TGTGCCAGCAGTTTCAACACCGGGGAGCTGTTTTTT.

The chain uses TRBV27 and TRBJ2-7; maybe TRBD2 (5 bases). The germline CDR1 and CDR2 sequences are MNHEY and SMNVEV (reference sequence). The CDR3 is made up of 15 amino acids. The V end lost 4 bases, the J end lost 4 bases, and 17 bases lay between the germline ends. The CDR3 loop reads CASSSEPGTQYEQYF. CDR3 DNA sequence: TGTGCCAGCAGTTCTGAGCCGGGAACACAATACGAGCAGTACTTC.

Comments on this clone: The junction departs from germline at one end; a sequencing error may be responsible. CDR3 DNA: TGTGCCAGCAGCCTTGGGACAGATGGCCACACCTTC. Protein: CASSLGTDGHTF. The V and J genes are TRBV11-2 and TRBJ1-2; 7 bases agree with TRBD1. This CDR3 has 12 amino acids. Germline CDR1 reads SGHAT; CDR2 reads FQNNGV.

V and J are TRBV2 and TRBJ2-2, with 7 bases that match TRBD1. The V gene end was trimmed by 5 bases and the J gene end by 0 bases; junction bases not matched to a gene: 3. Germline V gene data show CDR1 as SNHLY and CDR2 as FYNNEI. The CDR3 contains 15 residues. The CDR3: CASSWTGTNTGELFF. Here the CDR3 DNA reads TGTGCCAGCAGTTGGACAGGAACGAACACCGGGGAGCTGTTTTTT.

The chain uses TRBV27 and TRBJ2-3; no definite D call. The CDR3 loop spans 11 amino acids. Germline V gives CDR1 MNHEY, CDR2 SMNVEV (reference sequence). V lost 8 bases to trimming and J lost 4 bases, with 7 bases between them. CDR3 DNA: TGTGCCAGCCTCGGCTCAGATACGCAGTATTTT. Encoded protein: CASLGSDTQYF.

The V call is TRBV5-6, the J call TRBJ2-2, with D tentatively TRBD1 (6 bases). V was trimmed by 4 bases and J by 1 base, leaving 8 bases between them. The CDR3 covers 14 residues. CDR1 is SGHDT and CDR2 is YYEEEE in the germline V gene. Here the CDR3 reads CASSGGGNTGELFF. CDR3 nucleotides: TGTGCCAGCAGCGGGGGCGGGAACACCGGGGAGCTGTTTTTT.

The V and J genes are TRBV5-6 and TRBJ1-5; D might be TRBD1 (5 bases). V was pared by 0 bases and J by 3 bases, with 10 bases between. CDR1 is SGHDT, CDR2 YYEEEE, per germline. The CDR3 is 15 amino acids. CDR3 coding DNA: TGTGCCAGCAGCTTGGGGGGGAGTCCCAATCAGCCCCAGCATTTT. As protein: CASSLGGSPNQPQHF.

This sequence joins TRBV4-1 and TRBJ2-1; unclear D gene. V lost 2 bases and J lost 6, with 8 bases in between. This CDR3 contains 13 residues. The germline gives CDR1 MGHRA, CDR2 YSYEKL. This CDR3 reads CASSQSVANEQFF. In DNA, the CDR3 is TGCGCCAGCAGCCAAAGTGTAGCCAATGAGCAGTTCTTC.

The CDR3 sequence: CASTLTGDRGLAKNIQYF. The CDR3 DNA reads as TGTGCCAGCACCCTCACGGGGGACAGGGGATTAGCCAAAAACATTCAGTACTTC. The chain has TRBV7-9 and TRBJ2-4; 10 nucleotides line up with TRBD1. Germline V gives CDR1 SEHNR, CDR2 FQNEAQ (reference sequence). The CDR3 totals 18 residues. The V segment lost 7 bases and the J segment 0 bases; nucleotides outside the gene matches: 12.

The J gene is TRBJ2-4, the V gene TRBV2, with D hard to call. V dropped 7 bases and J dropped 3 bases, with 16 bases sitting between them. CDR1 SNHLY and CDR2 FYNNEI come from the germline V gene. The CDR3 covers 15 residues. The CDR3 sequence is CASTQTLVGKNIQYF. CDR3 sequence (DNA): TGTGCCAGCACCCAGACGTTAGTCGGCAAAAACATTCAGTACTTC.

The genes are TRBV19 and TRBJ1-4; D not resolved. The germline CDR1 and CDR2 sequences are LNHDA and SQIVND (reference sequence). The CDR3 has 15 residues. V lost 3 bases and J lost 5, with 13 bases in between. The CDR3 sequence is CASSMGWARNEKLFF. In DNA form, the CDR3 reads TGTGCCAGTAGTATGGGGTGGGCCCGGAATGAAAAACTGTTTTTT.

In this sample, this clone turned up a few times. V usage is TRBV28 and J usage is TRBJ1-2; D remains ambiguous. This CDR3 comprises 12 residues. Germline V gene sequence: CDR1 MDHEN, CDR2 SYDVKM. Trimming took 1 base from V and 7 from J, leaving 7 bases between them. The CDR3 here is CASSLLRRGYTF. The CDR3 region has the DNA TGTGCCAGCAGTTTATTGAGGCGTGGCTACACCTTC.

The sample holds a few counts of this clone. The V call is TRBV13, the J call TRBJ2-3; TRBD2 matches 7 bases. Trimming removed 8 bases from V and 1 base from J; junction bases left unmatched: 3. The CDR3 length is 13 residues. Germline V lookup: CDR1 PRHDT, CDR2 FYEKMQ (reference sequence). The CDR3 DNA sequence: TGTGCCAGCTGGCTAGCGGGCACAGATACGCAGTATTTT. Translated, it gives CASWLAGTDTQYF.

The chain links TRBV7-9 to TRBJ2-5; 14 nucleotides agree with TRBD2. V trimming: 10 bases; J trimming: 1 base; junction bases outside the gene matches: 5. The CDR3 loop spans 15 amino acids. Germline lookup yields CDR1 SEHNR and CDR2 FQNEAQ (reference sequence). The DNA of the CDR3 is TGTGCCACATGGGGGACTAGCGGGAGCCAAGAGACCCAGTACTTC. Translating gives CATWGTSGSQETQYF.